A single sample is the source of the 2 T cell receptor beta chains below, sequenced in a study of shared clonotypes between healthy human individuals. Measured with immunoSEQ multiplex PCR; TCRdb has only the in-frame clones, and not every one. Of about 100,000 clones listed, about half are singletons. Material for sequencing was PBMCs. The receptors stem from a woman in her forties in good health. Some clones in this sample may be carry-over from other donors' samples.

With respect to this clone: This may arise from a read error, as a much more abundant clone is one base away. This chain joins TRBV7-2 and TRBJ2-3; no definite D call. The CDR3 covers 13 residues. The germline V gene has CDR1 SGHTA and CDR2 FQGNSA. In nucleotides, the CDR3 is TGTGCCAGCAGCTTTGGCTCAACAGATACGCAGTGTTTT. Translating it yields CASSFGSTDTQCF.

Comment on this clone: This sample includes further DNA sequences coding for the same CDR3. J is TRBJ2-7 and V is TRBV29-1, with 9 bases aligning to TRBD2. Germline CDR1 SQVTM, CDR2 ANQGSEA. CDR3 size: 13 residues. With V trimmed by 6 bases and J by 1 base, 4 bases remained unmatched. This CDR3 reads CSVGTSGSYEQYF. Written as DNA, the CDR3 is TGCAGCGTCGGCACTAGCGGGTCCTACGAGCAGTACTTC.